This entry lists 19 T cell receptor beta chains sequenced from one sample in a study of siplizumab effects on memory and regulatory T cells. The method was immunoSEQ multiplex PCR; TCRdb's version includes in-frame clones alone and lacks a portion of them. The sample contains about 570 clones, about 62% of which appear only once. Cells that made up the mixed lymphocyte reaction were cocultured at 37°C for about six days. No cognate antigen is known for these TCRs. The sample consisted of CFSE-low (dividing) CD4+ T cells sorted from an allogeneic mixed lymphocyte reaction. These receptors were obtained from a human donor in good health; the cells came from an allogeneic mixed lymphocyte reaction.

This sequence joins TRBV11-2 and TRBJ2-2; the match to TRBD2 covers 8 bases. CDR3 length: 15 residues. Germline CDR1 and CDR2: SGHAT and FQNNGV. V dropped 1 base and J dropped 5; count of bases not matched to a gene: 3. The CDR3 nucleotides are TGTGCCAGCAGCTTAGCGGGACTAGGAACCGGGGAGCTGTTTTTT. This translates into CASSLAGLGTGELFF.

The chain carries TRBV20-1 and TRBJ2-1; D not resolved. V was shortened by 0 bases and J by 9 bases, with 6 bases between the two germline ends. This CDR3 is 11 amino acids long. Per the germline V gene, CDR1 is DFQATT and CDR2 is SNEGSKA (reference sequence). DNA for the CDR3: TGCAGTGCTAGAGAGGATCGTGAGCAGTTCTTC. Translation gives CSAREDREQFF.

The chain combines TRBV7-3 with TRBJ1-2, with D hard to call. This CDR3 has 16 residues. Trimming left V 4 bases short and J 5 bases short, with 20 bases between. CDR1 and CDR2 from the germline V gene are SGHTA and FQGTGA. CDR3 nucleotide sequence: TGTGCCAGCAGCTCTACCATGCCTCTGGGGATATATGGCTACACCTTC. Residues: CASSSTMPLGIYGYTF.

The rearrangement joins TRBV20-1 to TRBJ2-7; unclear D gene. V lost 6 bases to trimming and J lost 4 bases, with 10 bases between them. This CDR3 is 11 amino acids long. Per the germline V gene, CDR1 is DFQATT and CDR2 is SNEGSKA (reference sequence). The CDR3 DNA follows: TGCAGTGCCGCAACGGGTTACGAGCAGTACTTC. Translated, it gives CSAATGYEQYF.

This chain links TRBV6-1 with TRBJ2-3; D is unresolved. CDR3 length: 10 residues. Germline V gene data show CDR1 as MNHNS and CDR2 as SASEGT. With 7 bases removed from V and 5 bases from J, the gap between germline ends came to 4 bases. The CDR3 nucleotides read TGTGCCAGCAATCTAGATACGCAGTATTTT. As protein: CASNLDTQYF.

This clone showed up just a few times. The chain links TRBV18 to TRBJ1-5; D unresolved. The ends were cut back, 6 bases at V and 5 bases at J, with 11 bases in the middle. Per germline, CDR1 KGHSH and CDR2 LQKENI. This CDR3 has 13 amino acids. CDR3 sequence: CASSTSRDQPQHF. Written as DNA, the CDR3 is TGTGCCAGCTCGACGAGTAGGGATCAGCCCCAGCATTTT.

The CDR3 region is CASSLDPGTIYEQYF. The CDR3 DNA sequence: TGCGCCAGCAGCTTGGACCCCGGGACTATCTACGAGCAGTACTTC. The chain couples TRBV5-1 to TRBJ2-7; 7 nucleotides line up with TRBD2. From germline, CDR1 is SGHRS and CDR2 YFSETQ. V lost 0 bases and J lost 3; bases outside the gene matches: 6. The CDR3 has 15 amino acids.

This clone was found a few times. This CDR3 reads CASSQGVRSYEQYF. The CDR3, as DNA: TGCGCCAGCAGCCAAGGGGTCAGGTCCTACGAGCAGTACTTC. This sequence joins TRBV4-1 and TRBJ2-7, with unresolved D. The CDR3 runs to 14 residues. With 1 base removed from V and 1 base from J, the gap between germline ends came to 8 bases. Germline lookup yields CDR1 MGHRA and CDR2 YSYEKL.

This chain links TRBV25-1 with TRBJ2-5; 7 positions match TRBD1. The junction had 3 bases not matched to a gene; V was cut back by 4 bases and J by 4 bases. This CDR3 is 13 amino acids long. Germline lookup yields CDR1 MGHDK and CDR2 SYGVNS. CDR3 amino acids: CASSVAGGETQYF. In nucleotides, the CDR3 is TGTGCCAGCAGTGTTGCAGGGGGAGAGACCCAGTACTTC.

This chain joins TRBV15 and TRBJ2-7; TRBD1 agrees at 8 bases. V dropped 2 bases and J dropped 3; count of bases not matched to a gene: 3. Germline values: CDR1 LNHNV, CDR2 YYDKDF (reference sequence). The CDR3 spans 14 residues. This CDR3 is CATSRQGQGYEQYF. The DNA of the CDR3 is TGTGCCACCAGCAGACAAGGACAGGGCTACGAGCAGTACTTC.

The chain is built from TRBV28 and TRBJ1-6; D may be TRBD1 (6 bases). Germline assignment: CDR1 MDHEN and CDR2 SYDVKM. Trimming took 3 bases from V and 13 from J, leaving 13 bases between them. The CDR3 length is 13 residues. CDR3 sequence (DNA): TGTGCCAGCAGTTTGGACAGACCACCGCCCCTCCACTTT. This gives the protein CASSLDRPPPLHF.

The J gene is TRBJ1-1, the V gene TRBV2; D call uncertain. The CDR3 is 12 amino acids. The V end lost 2 bases, the J end lost 11 bases, and 12 bases lay between the germline ends. Germline V gene sequence: CDR1 SNHLY, CDR2 FYNNEI. CDR3 in amino acids: CASSESKMWAFF. The CDR3 region has the DNA TGTGCCAGCAGTGAATCCAAAATGTGGGCTTTCTTT.

The genes are TRBV6-1 and TRBJ2-2; D unclear. The CDR3 is made up of 13 amino acids. CDR1 is MNHNS and CDR2 is SASEGT in the germline V gene. The V gene lost 4 bases and the J gene lost 4 bases, with 7 bases spanning the gap. The CDR3 nucleotides are TGTGCCAGCAGTGCCACAGCCACCGGGGAGCTGTTTTTT. Translating it yields CASSATATGELFF.

The chain employs TRBV28 and TRBJ2-1, with 8 nucleotides matching TRBD2. This CDR3 has 16 residues. The germline V gene has CDR1 MDHEN and CDR2 SYDVKM. The V gene end was trimmed by 5 bases and the J gene end by 5 bases; junction bases not matched to a gene: 11. The CDR3 spells CASSTSGSGLHNEQFF. In DNA form, the CDR3 reads TGTGCCAGCAGTACTAGCGGATCCGGCCTGCACAATGAGCAGTTCTTC. The variable domain in full, completed from reference TRBV28 and TRBJ2-1, reads DVKVTQSSRYLVKRTGEKVFLECVQDMDHENMFWYRQDPGLGLRLIYFSYDVKMKEKGDIPEGYSVSREKKERFSLILESASTNQTSMYLCASSTSGSGLHNEQFFGPGTRLTVL.

The rearrangement links TRBV28 to TRBJ1-2; TRBD1 is a possible D gene (6 bases). Trimming took off 3 bases at V and 4 bases at J, with 18 bases between the two ends. The CDR3 spans 16 residues. Germline lookup yields CDR1 MDHEN and CDR2 SYDVKM. CDR3 DNA: TGTGCCAGCAGTTTGTATCCGGGACAAACTTCCTATGGCTACACCTTC. Protein product: CASSLYPGQTSYGYTF.

The V gene is TRBV11-2, the J gene TRBJ1-1; no clear D. V dropped 2 bases and J dropped 4 bases, with 8 bases sitting between them. The germline V gene encodes CDR1 SGHAT and CDR2 FQNNGV. The CDR3 loop spans 13 amino acids. This CDR3 is CASSLTGLTEAFF. CDR3 bases: TGTGCCAGCAGCTTAACGGGCCTCACTGAAGCTTTCTTT.

This rearrangement joins TRBV11-2 to TRBJ1-5; 7 bases match TRBD1. The CDR3 sequence is 15 residues long. Germline CDR1 is SGHAT and CDR2 is FQNNGV. Trimming cost V 3 bases and J 6 bases; bases outside gene matches: 8. CDR3 coding DNA: TGTGCCAGCAGCTTGGGCCGGGACAGTCGTCAGCCCCAGCATTTT. It specifies CASSLGRDSRQPQHF.

The genes are TRBV18 and TRBJ1-2; D unresolved. CDR3 size: 13 residues. V lost 5 bases to trimming and J lost 2 bases, with 9 bases between them. CDR1 and CDR2 (germline): KGHSH, LQKENI. The CDR3 DNA follows: TGTGCCAGCTCAAGGGCCCAAAACTATGGCTACACCTTC. This encodes CASSRAQNYGYTF.

The genes are TRBV7-3 and TRBJ2-7, with D uncertain. The CDR3 has 15 residues. The germline CDR1 and CDR2 sequences are SGHTA and FQGTGA. Trimming left V 4 bases short and J 5 bases short, with 18 bases between. The CDR3 DNA reads as TGTGCCAGCAGCTCGGACGGACGTACGGGTAACGAGCAGTACTTC. Translation gives CASSSDGRTGNEQYF. Supplemented by reference TRBV7-3 and TRBJ2-7, the full variable domain reads GAGVSQTPSNKVTEKGKYVELRCDPISGHTALYWYRQSLGQGPEFLIYFQGTGAADDSGLPNDRFFAVRPEGSVSTLKIQRTERGDSAVYLCASSSDGRTGNEQYFGPGTRLTVT.